These 14 T cell receptor beta chains originate from one sample sequenced in a study of T cell changes during pregnancy in multiple sclerosis. Profiling relied on immunoSEQ multiplex PCR, and the TCRdb table lists in-frame clones only, not all of them. The sample holds about 53,000 clones, roughly 90% seen once. Source: CD8+ T cells from peripheral blood mononuclear cells, taken before pregnancy. These receptors were taken from a female donor with multiple sclerosis, enrolled in a pregnancy study.

This clone was detected once. The rearrangement links TRBV5-6 to TRBJ1-2; tentatively, D is TRBD1 (6 bases). V lost 3 bases and J 4 bases, leaving 10 bases between the germline ends. Germline assignment: CDR1 SGHDT and CDR2 YYEEEE. The CDR3 length is 13 residues. Here the CDR3 reads CASSSGQTYGYTF. As DNA, the CDR3 is TGTGCCAGCAGCTCCGGACAGACCTATGGCTACACCTTC.

The chain links TRBV11-2 to TRBJ1-2, with D unclear. The CDR3 length is 13 residues. V was trimmed by 2 bases and J by 8 bases, leaving 12 bases between them. Germline V gives CDR1 SGHAT, CDR2 FQNNGV. The CDR3 is CASSLNRPVGYTF. The CDR3 nucleotides read TGTGCCAGCAGCTTAAACAGACCAGTGGGCTACACCTTC.

This chain connects TRBV11-2 to TRBJ2-3, with 9 bases matching TRBD2. Germline CDR1 is SGHAT and CDR2 is FQNNGV. Losses at the gene ends were 8 bases for V and 6 bases for J; bases not matched to a gene: 12. This CDR3 comprises 15 residues. The DNA for the CDR3 is TGTGCCAGCGCTGGGGGCGGGGGGGCCCGGGATACGCAGTATTTT. Protein sequence: CASAGGGGARDTQYF.

The V gene is TRBV30, the J gene TRBJ2-2, with D maybe TRBD1 (5 bases). Germline V CDR1 and CDR2: GTSNPN, SVGIG (reference sequence). This CDR3 region has 12 residues. V lost 5 bases and J lost 8, with 12 bases in between. The chain's CDR3 is CAWGPGSGELFF. In DNA form, the CDR3 reads TGTGCCTGGGGTCCAGGGTCTGGGGAGCTGTTTTTT.

The chain has TRBV5-6 and TRBJ1-2; 9 bases fit TRBD1. Germline values: CDR1 SGHDT, CDR2 YYEEEE. Germline trimming cut 3 bases from V and 8 bases from J; bases unmatched to any gene: 5. This CDR3 region has 13 residues. The CDR3, as DNA: TGTGCCAGCAGCTCAGGGACAGGGAGGGGCTACACCTTC. Its protein is CASSSGTGRGYTF.

J is TRBJ2-7 and V is TRBV29-1; D is possibly TRBD2 (6 bases). V shed 4 bases and J shed 0 bases, with 25 bases lying between them. Germline V gene sequence: CDR1 SQVTM, CDR2 ANQGSEA. The CDR3 loop spans 18 amino acids. CDR3 sequence reads: CSVASGTLTRSSSYEQYF. The CDR3 DNA reads TGCAGCGTTGCCTCCGGGACTCTAACTCGCTCAAGCTCCTACGAGCAGTACTTC.

The V call is TRBV4-1, the J call TRBJ2-2, with 7 bases matching TRBD2. Germline CDR1 is MGHRA and CDR2 is YSYEKL. The ends lost 1 base at V and 10 bases at J; junction bases unmatched: 9. CDR3 length: 15 residues. CDR3 DNA: TGCGCCAGCAGCCAAGTGCCGGGGAGGGGTGAGGAGCTGTTTTTT. It yields the protein CASSQVPGRGEELFF.

The chain uses TRBV9 and TRBJ2-3; 9 positions match TRBD2. This CDR3 is built from 16 residues. Germline values: CDR1 SGDLS, CDR2 YYNGEE. V lost 0 bases, J lost 4 bases, and 6 bases stayed unmatched. CDR3 DNA sequence: TGTGCCAGCAGCGTAGCTTGGCGGGGGGGAGCAGATACGCAGTATTTT. Protein: CASSVAWRGGADTQYF.

About this clone itself: Additional DNA sequences in this sample encode the identical CDR3. V and J are TRBV6-1 and TRBJ2-7; 7 bases map to TRBD1. The germline V gene encodes CDR1 MNHNS and CDR2 SASEGT. V was clipped by 1 base and J by 1 base; unmatched bases: 1. The CDR3 is made up of 14 amino acids. The CDR3 bases are TGTGCCAGCAGTGAAGGGGACAGATCCTACGAGCAGTACTTC. This sequence encodes CASSEGDRSYEQYF.

V gene TRBV29-1 combines with J gene TRBJ2-7, with D perhaps matching TRBD1 (5 bases). The CDR3 totals 13 residues. Per germline, CDR1 SQVTM and CDR2 ANQGSEA. Trimming cost V 1 base and J 2 bases, with 9 bases left between them. The CDR3 loop is CSVEGRATYEQYF. In DNA, the CDR3 is TGCAGCGTTGAAGGCAGGGCAACCTACGAGCAGTACTTC.

The V gene is TRBV19, the J gene TRBJ1-2; D not resolved. V was trimmed by 2 bases and J by 4 bases, leaving 8 bases between them. The CDR3 spans 13 residues. Looked up from germline, CDR1 is LNHDA and CDR2 is SQIVND (reference sequence). In nucleotides, the CDR3 is TGTGCCAGTAGTATATCGAGAGGCTATGGCTACACCTTC. This gives the protein CASSISRGYGYTF.

The chain combines TRBV27 with TRBJ1-5; D is unclear. V lost 4 bases and J lost 0, with 10 bases in between. The CDR3 has 15 residues. CDR1 MNHEY and CDR2 SMNVEV come from the germline V gene (reference sequence). CDR3 nucleotide sequence: TGTGCCAGCAGTTCAGAGGAAGATAGCAATCAGCCCCAGCATTTT. Translating gives CASSSEEDSNQPQHF.

The V call is TRBV5-4, the J call TRBJ1-3; D gene ambiguous. Germline loops: CDR1 SGHNT, CDR2 YYREEE (reference sequence). Trimming shortened V by 5 bases and J by 2 bases, and 11 bases separated the two germline ends. The CDR3 length is 14 residues. The CDR3 region has the DNA TGTGCCAGCAGGCTATTTGAGGCTGGAAACACCATATATTTT. The encoded protein is CASRLFEAGNTIYF.

The gene calls are TRBV19 and TRBJ2-2; TRBD2 agrees at 13 bases. This CDR3 is 19 amino acids long. Germline loops: CDR1 LNHDA, CDR2 SQIVND (reference sequence). With V trimmed by 9 bases and J by 0 bases, 13 bases remained unmatched. In DNA, the CDR3 is TGTGCCAGAACCAGCAGTTGGACTAGCGGGGGACCGAACACCGGGGAGCTGTTTTTT. Its translation is CARTSSWTSGGPNTGELFF.